The source of this TCR beta chain is a study of cytomegalovirus exposure and HLA in healthy donors. Study background: A previous analysis identified 100 million or so unique TCR beta sequences derived from some 170 million T cells. Among 350 to 500 genotyped donors, 80% to 90% fell in the Caucasian-associated ancestry cluster. Findings and limits, study-wide: Later analysis identified several of the most significant clusters that appeared linked to common viral pathogens.

Notes on this clone: Its specificity is not known.

The V and J ends lost 4 bases and 8 bases, in that order; junction bases with no gene match: 3. Germline CDR1 reads SGHTA; CDR2 reads FQGNSA. The length of the CDR3 is 13 residues. 60 Vbeta and 13 Jbeta primers were used in PCR. Sequencing was performed with immunoSEQ multiplex PCR; in TCRdb, only in-frame clones are kept and a portion is missing. The sample has around 140,000 clones; about two thirds are singletons. The specimen sequenced was PBMCs. The sequence was obtained from a man aged 50-60 years in good health and CMV-seropositive. The chain couples TRBV7-2 to TRBJ1-1; TRBD1 agrees at 11 bases. The CDR3 spells CASSSGTGGEAFF. The CDR3, as DNA: TGTGCCAGCAGCTCCGGGACAGGGGGGGAAGCTTTCTTT. The variable domain in full, with the rest retrieved from reference TRBV7-2 and TRBJ1-1, is GAGVSQSPSNKVTEKGKDVELRCDPISGHTALYWYRQSLGQGLEFLIYFQGNSAPDKSGLPSDRFSAERTGGSVSTLTIQRTQQEDSAVYLCASSSGTGGEAFFGQGTRLTVV.